These T cell receptor beta chains were read from a single sample in a study of regulatory T cells in long-lasting Graves disease. TCRdb re-derived calls from the multiplex PCR reads in MiXCR, one entry per CDR3 protein. The data hold a few hundred thousand distinct CDR3 sequences, with 22% observed a single time. The input for sequencing was peripheral blood mononuclear cells (PBMCs), taken when the disease was refractory, from a patient treated with antithyroid drugs. The receptors stem from a female donor with Graves disease. CDR3s include the opening cysteine and the closing phenylalanine or tryptophan. Fields, in order: clone size, V gene, D gene, J gene, CDR3 protein, CDR3 DNA. A D gene is named only where the DNA matches it firmly. Not all rows give a size; the values are once, few, many and, for expanded clones, a class.

>.|TRBV28|TRBD1|TRBJ1-2
CASSPPTGYYGYTF
TGTGCCAGCAGTCCACCGACAGGGTACTATGGCTACACCTTC
>many|TRBV7-2|.|TRBJ1-6
CASSLAPGENSPLHF
TGTGCCAGCAGCTTAGCTCCAGGGGAGAATTCACCCCTCCACTTT
>few|TRBV14|.|TRBJ1-4
CASSQLGREEKLFF
TGTGCCAGCAGCCAATTAGGGCGTGAAGAAAAACTGTTTTTT
>few|TRBV11-2|.|TRBJ1-5
CASTIASNQPQHF
TGTGCCAGCACCATAGCAAGCAATCAGCCCCAGCATTTT
>.|TRBV11-3|.|TRBJ2-2
CASSLLLSGGELFF
TGTGCCAGCAGCCTGCTCCTTTCGGGCGGGGAGCTGTTTTTT
>many|TRBV28|TRBD1|TRBJ2-7
CASSSRQGNSHEQYF
TGTGCCAGCAGCTCCCGACAGGGTAACTCCCACGAGCAGTACTTC
>many|TRBV6-2/TRBV6-3|.|TRBJ1-1
CASIFRGNTEAFF
TGTGCCAGCATTTTCCGGGGGAACACTGAAGCTTTCTTT
>few|TRBV28|.|TRBJ1-1
CASAGEVGNTEAFF
TGTGCCAGCGCTGGGGAGGTGGGGAACACTGAAGCTTTCTTT
>.|TRBV19|.|TRBJ1-2
CASSNRNYGYTF
TGTGCCAGTTCAAACAGAAACTATGGCTACACCTTC
>many|TRBV29-1|.|TRBJ1-2
CSVAEERGGGYGYTF
TGCAGCGTTGCGGAGGAAAGAGGCGGTGGCTATGGCTACACCTTC
>.|TRBV30|TRBD2|TRBJ2-5
CAWSSERGGYGKTQYF
TGTGCCTGGAGTTCCGAGCGGGGGGGTTATGGAAAGACCCAGTACTTC
>few|TRBV19|TRBD1|TRBJ1-1
CASSAGTGRWTEAFF
TGTGCCAGTAGTGCAGGGACAGGGAGGTGGACTGAAGCTTTCTTT
>many|TRBV12-3/TRBV12-4|.|TRBJ1-6
CASSPHSGRNSPLHF
TGTGCCAGCAGTCCTCATTCGGGTAGGAATTCACCCCTCCACTTT
>many|TRBV20-1|.|TRBJ2-6
CSARDHSGANVLTF
TGCAGTGCTAGAGATCACTCTGGGGCCAACGTCCTGACTTTC
>many|TRBV28|TRBD2|TRBJ2-7
CASRGGRAEQYF
TGTGCCAGCAGGGGCGGGAGGGCCGAGCAGTACTTC
>few|TRBV20-1|.|TRBJ1-2
CSASDGPIPNYGYTF
TGCAGTGCTTCAGACGGACCGATTCCTAACTATGGCTACACCTTC
>.|TRBV19|.|TRBJ2-7
CASSMGGGSYEQYF
TGTGCCAGTAGTATGGGAGGGGGCAGTTACGAGCAGTACTTC
>many|TRBV6-1|.|TRBJ1-5
CASREINSNQPQHF
TGTGCCAGCAGAGAGATTAATAGCAATCAGCCCCAGCATTTT
>few|TRBV11-1|.|TRBJ2-1
CASVHGGYNEQFF
TGTGCCAGCGTCCACGGGGGTTACAATGAGCAGTTCTTC
>.|TRBV6-2/TRBV6-3|.|TRBJ2-3
CASSYSRERKDTQYF
TGTGCCAGCAGTTACTCCCGGGAGCGGAAAGATACGCAGTATTTT
>.|TRBV28|.|TRBJ2-5
CASSGRQYQETQYF
TGTGCCAGCAGCGGCAGGCAGTACCAAGAGACCCAGTACTTC
>many|TRBV14|.|TRBJ1-2
CASSRAWPWGYGYTF
TGTGCCAGCAGCAGAGCGTGGCCTTGGGGCTATGGCTACACCTTC
>.|TRBV5-6|.|TRBJ1-5
CASGNQGNQPQHF
TGTGCCAGCGGCAATCAGGGGAATCAGCCCCAGCATTTT
>few|TRBV14|.|TRBJ2-4
CASRLAAGNIQYF
TGTGCCAGCAGACTAGCTGCGGGAAACATTCAGTACTTC
>many|TRBV7-2|.|TRBJ2-5
CASSLSSTGVRETQYF
TGTGCCAGCAGCTTGTCCTCGACAGGAGTGAGAGAGACCCAGTACTTC
>many|TRBV13|.|TRBJ2-7
CASSPGRGLDEQYF
TGTGCCAGCAGCCCTGGCAGGGGCCTAGACGAGCAGTACTTC
>many|TRBV28|.|TRBJ1-2
CASSPPLGNGYTF
TGTGCCAGCAGTCCCCCCCTGGGAAATGGCTACACCTTC
>many|TRBV7-2|.|TRBJ2-7
CASSLPQEYEQYF
TGTGCCAGCAGCTTACCGCAGGAATACGAGCAGTACTTC
>.|TRBV6-1|TRBD1|TRBJ2-7
CASSDWTGLNEQYF
TGTGCCAGCAGTGATTGGACAGGGTTAAACGAGCAGTACTTC
>many|TRBV28|.|TRBJ1-6
CASISIGEGYNSPLHF
TGTGCCAGCATCTCTATTGGGGAGGGCTATAATTCACCCCTCCACTTT
>.|TRBV3-1|.|TRBJ2-7
CASSQAGAPEQYF
TGTGCCAGCAGCCAAGCCGGTGCGCCCGAGCAGTACTTC
>few|TRBV6-5|.|TRBJ2-2
CASSYGENTGELFF
TGTGCCAGCAGTTATGGTGAGAACACCGGGGAGCTGTTTTTT
>.|TRBV19|.|TRBJ1-1
CASSSIDGTEAFF
TGTGCCAGTAGTAGTATCGACGGCACTGAAGCTTTCTTT
>many|TRBV7-2|.|TRBJ1-5
CASSFDLSNQPQHF
TGTGCCAGCAGCTTTGACCTTAGCAATCAGCCCCAGCATTTT
>.|TRBV3-1|TRBD2|TRBJ2-1
CASSQLAGGRHEQFF
TGTGCCAGCAGCCAACTAGCGGGAGGGCGTCATGAGCAGTTCTTC
>many|TRBV6-1|.|TRBJ2-2
CASSETGELFF
TGTGCCAGCAGTGAAACCGGGGAGCTGTTTTTT
>.|TRBV12-3/TRBV12-4|TRBD2|TRBJ2-3
CASRSNSGALDTQYF
TGTGCCAGCAGATCAAATAGCGGGGCTTTAGATACGCAGTATTTT
>.|TRBV19|.|TRBJ2-2
CATTKTPSTGELFF
TGTGCCACCACCAAAACCCCGTCCACCGGGGAGCTGTTTTTT
>few|TRBV7-2|.|TRBJ1-2
CASSLGSSNF
TGTGCCAGCAGCTTAGGTTCCTCCAACTTC
>many|TRBV2|.|TRBJ1-4
CATSEQLLHEKLFF
TGTGCCACTTCCGAACAGTTACTGCATGAAAAACTGTTTTTT
>many|TRBV12-3/TRBV12-4|.|TRBJ1-5
CASNQGIQPQHF
TGTGCCAGCAACCAGGGGATTCAGCCCCAGCATTTT
>many|TRBV28|TRBD2|TRBJ2-7
CASTPWGGSSYEQYF
TGTGCCAGCACCCCTTGGGGCGGGAGCTCCTACGAGCAGTACTTC